This entry lists 4 T cell receptor beta chains sequenced from one sample in a study of T cell responses to AZD1222 COVID-19 vaccine. Repertoires were generated with immunoSEQ multiplex PCR, while TCRdb's copy carries only in-frame clones and drops some. The repertoire includes about 130,000 clones, approximately 90% of them detected once, and 1.4% to 1.5% sits in the top ten. The sample here was peripheral blood, taken on day 0 of AZD1222 vaccination. These receptors were obtained from an adult in good health.

The rearrangement uses TRBV21-1 and TRBJ2-2; TRBD1 reflects the table's D call only, with no check against the DNA. TRBV21-1 is shown as a pseudogene. This CDR3 spans 15 amino acids. The CDR3 coding sequence is TGTGCCAGCAGCGGGGACAGGCCCTACACCGGGGAGCTGTTTTTT. This codes for CASSGDRPYTGELFF.

The chain combines TRBV27 with TRBJ2-7; D may be TRBD2 (7 bases). Germline CDR1 and CDR2: MNHEY and SMNVEV (reference sequence). Trimming stripped 9 bases from V and 4 bases from J, with 22 bases between. The CDR3 is made up of 15 amino acids. CDR3 DNA: TGTGCCAGTGAGTCTTGGGGGGGCGGAGGGTACGAGCAGTACTTC. This codes for CASESWGGGGYEQYF.

V gene TRBV6-2 or TRBV6-3 combines with J gene TRBJ2-3; perhaps TRBD1 as D (6 bases). The CDR3 extends over 15 amino acids. The germline V gene encodes CDR1 MNHEY and CDR2 SVGEGT. The V end was cut by 2 bases, the J end by 0 bases, with 9 bases between. CDR3 amino acids: CASSYPDRSTDTQYF. The CDR3, as DNA: TGTGCCAGCAGTTACCCCGACAGGAGCACAGATACGCAGTATTTT.

V usage is TRBV30 and J usage is TRBJ1-6, with TRBD1 matching over 11 bases. Germline CDR1 is GTSNPN and CDR2 is SVGIG (reference sequence). The CDR3 covers 15 residues. The V segment lost 5 bases and the J segment 11 bases; nucleotides outside the gene matches: 11. CDR3 amino acids: CAWDSRDRGVTPLHF. CDR3 nucleotide sequence: TGTGCCTGGGACTCCCGGGACAGGGGGGTTACACCCCTCCACTTT.